This is a list of T cell receptor beta chains from one sample in a study of T-cell memory formation after mild COVID-19. TCRdb fed the 5' RACE reads into MiXCR, producing one record per CDR3 protein. In the table there are 290,000 or so distinct CDR3 sequences, just under 20% of which are singletons. The sample taken for sequencing was PBMCs or a T cell subset sorted from them (not recorded which). These receptor sequences come from a man between 18 and 35 years old who had mild COVID-19 (a few samples of this study predate the infection). Cell type and time point are not known. CDR3s include the opening cysteine and the closing phenylalanine or tryptophan. A D gene is named only where the DNA matches it firmly. Size values are once, few and many counts, or a class for expanded clones, and some rows have none.

v_call	clone_size	j_call	d_call	cdr3_aa	cdr3_nt
TRBV6-6	-	TRBJ1-1	-	CASSAGQLNTEAFF	TGTGCCAGCAGTGCTGGGCAGCTGAACACTGAAGCTTTCTTT
TRBV20-1	few	TRBJ1-1	-	CSAADLNTEAFF	TGCAGTGCGGCGGATCTCAACACTGAAGCTTTCTTT
TRBV4-1	few	TRBJ2-7	-	CASSRGGGTYEQYF	TGCGCCAGCAGCCGGGGAGGGGGGACCTACGAGCAGTACTTC
TRBV7-2	-	TRBJ1-2	-	CASSPEVREVYGYTF	TGTGCCAGCAGCCCCGAGGTCAGGGAGGTCTATGGCTACACCTTC
TRBV7-3	-	TRBJ2-3	-	CASRSPICLGELPTDTQYF	TGTGCCAGCAGGTCCCCGATCTGTCTGGGGGAACTACCCACAGATACGCAGTATTTT
TRBV5-1	few	TRBJ1-1	-	CASSLGRSTIEDTEAFF	TGCGCCAGCAGCTTGGGGCGATCTACTATTGAAGACACTGAAGCTTTCTTT
TRBV5-1	-	TRBJ1-1	TRBD1	CASSLDRGRTEAFF	TGCGCCAGCAGCTTGGACAGGGGGCGGACTGAAGCTTTCTTT
TRBV10-3	few	TRBJ2-7	-	CAISDQTTGAAYEQYF	TGTGCCATCAGTGACCAGACGACAGGAGCCGCCTACGAGCAGTACTTC
TRBV4-2	once	TRBJ2-3	TRBD2	CASSPPESGGADTQYF	TGTGCCAGCAGCCCTCCCGAAAGCGGGGGGGCAGATACGCAGTATTTT
TRBV6-5	few	TRBJ1-6	-	CASSLKQGFYSPLHF	TGTGCCAGCAGTCTTAAGCAGGGGTTTTATTCACCCCTCCACTTT
TRBV25-1	many	TRBJ2-6	-	CASSVGHSGANVLTF	TGTGCCAGCAGTGTAGGACACTCTGGGGCCAACGTCCTGACTTTC
TRBV20-1	-	TRBJ2-1	-	CSARDPSHEQFF	TGCAGTGCTAGAGACCCTAGCCATGAGCAGTTCTTC
TRBV20-1	-	TRBJ1-1	TRBD1	CSASDDRGNTEAFF	TGCAGTGCTAGCGACGACAGGGGAAACACTGAAGCTTTCTTT
TRBV6-5	few	TRBJ2-7	TRBD1	CASSYSTADRIRLYEQYF	TGTGCCAGCAGTTACTCTACGGCGGACAGGATCCGACTCTACGAGCAGTACTTC
TRBV4-2	few	TRBJ2-3	TRBD2	CASSQAVASGGDTQYF	TGTGCCAGCAGCCAAGCCGTGGCTAGCGGGGGAGATACGCAGTATTTT
TRBV6-6	-	TRBJ1-1	-	CASSLKNKNTEAFF	TGTGCCAGCAGTTTGAAGAACAAGAACACTGAAGCTTTCTTT
TRBV7-2	few	TRBJ1-2	-	CASSLRLTGRVYTF	TGTGCCAGCAGCTTAAGGTTAACGGGTCGCGTCTACACCTTC
TRBV10-3	few	TRBJ1-5	-	CAISESWGQPMNQPQHF	TGTGCCATCAGTGAGTCGTGGGGGCAGCCTATGAATCAGCCCCAGCATTTT
TRBV3-1	few	TRBJ1-1	-	CASSQDLAGRGAFF	TGTGCCAGCAGCCAAGATTTGGCCGGGCGTGGGGCTTTCTTT
TRBV28	-	TRBJ2-6	TRBD1	CAIYGTGTTGANVLTF	TGTGCCATCTACGGGACAGGAACTACTGGGGCCAACGTCCTGACTTTC
TRBV7-2	few	TRBJ2-2	TRBD2	CASSLGGLAGTNTGELFF	TGTGCCAGCAGCCTCGGGGGACTAGCGGGGACAAACACCGGGGAGCTGTTTTTT
TRBV11-1	-	TRBJ1-6	-	CASSTVQGSPLHF	TGTGCCAGCAGCACTGTCCAGGGATCACCCCTCCACTTT
TRBV7-2	-	TRBJ1-2	-	CASSLGRTEDGGYTF	TGTGCCAGCAGCTTAGGGAGGACAGAAGATGGGGGCTACACCTTC
TRBV6-5	-	TRBJ1-2	TRBD1	CASSYQPGQGASYYGYTF	TGTGCCAGCAGTTACCAACCGGGACAGGGGGCCTCATACTATGGCTACACCTTC